These T cell receptor beta chains were read from a single sample in a study of radiation and T cells in renal cell carcinoma. The data were produced by immunoSEQ multiplex PCR, yet TCRdb's version contains in-frame clones alone and is incomplete. Here the sample spans around 86,000 clones, 65% to 90% being singletons. Here the sequenced sample was blood, taken from a patient whose treatment included radiotherapy and nephrectomy. These receptors all stem from a woman aged 45-65 years with renal cell carcinoma. Each CDR3 is given with its conserved first and last residue. Each record gives: V gene, J gene, CDR3 protein.

TRBV5-1	.	CASSPTGGVFYEQYF
TRBV5-1	TRBJ2-7	CASSEGTVYEQYF
TRBV9	TRBJ1-1	CASSVEGTEAFF
TRBV4-3	TRBJ2-2	CASSQDLGTDNTGELFF
TRBV28	TRBJ1-5	CASRGQAYSNQPQHF
TRBV28	TRBJ1-5	CASSLGNQPQHF
TRBV18	TRBJ1-5	CASSPGQTHSNQPQHF
TRBV5-1	TRBJ2-4	CASSLRPGEAKNIQYF
TRBV7-9	TRBJ1-1	CASSLDMNTEAFF
TRBV6-1	TRBJ2-5	CASSIPGEETQYF
TRBV28	TRBJ2-1	CASTLGLAGAYEQFF
TRBV5-5	TRBJ1-1	CASSWGGRNTEAFF
TRBV7-2	TRBJ2-5	CASSRQETQYF
TRBV20-1	TRBJ2-5	CSATRKETQYF
TRBV6-1	TRBJ1-5	CASSDGGGNQPQHF
TRBV5-1	TRBJ1-4	CASSPGQGANEKLFF
TRBV7-2	TRBJ2-2	CASSAGPVGGELFF
TRBV6-5	TRBJ2-5	CASRTPGGETQYF
TRBV6-5	TRBJ1-6	CASSRGGYNSPLHF
TRBV30	TRBJ2-7	CAWTRGLAAFVNSYEQYF
TRBV7-9	TRBJ1-5	CASSFSLREGSNQPQHF
TRBV4-1	TRBJ1-4	CASSPIGQGKKLFF
TRBV7-2	TRBJ1-1	CASSSARGTNTEAFF
TRBV30	TRBJ2-2	CAWSPGTPTGELFF
TRBV10-1	TRBJ2-1	CASSGATGGFAYNEQFF
TRBV5-4	TRBJ2-2	CASSLPNTGELFF
TRBV10-1	TRBJ1-4	CASSHGTATNEKLFF
TRBV5-4	TRBJ2-7	CASSLGTPAYEQYF
TRBV7-2	TRBJ1-2	CASSFGTAINYGYTF
TRBV19	TRBJ2-7	CASSLQGRSSYEQYF
TRBV5-1	TRBJ1-4	CASSLDGTGATNEKLFF
TRBV5-1	TRBJ1-2	CASSLDRLYGYTF
TRBV5-6	TRBJ2-7	CASTKRGLATYEQYF
TRBV7-2	TRBJ2-1	CASSPRTGGYNEQFF
TRBV11-3	TRBJ2-5	CASSLDGVGTQYF
TRBV29-1	TRBJ1-2	CSVGTGSGYGYTF
TRBV18	TRBJ2-7	CASSPQPSQTHEQYF
TRBV5-4	TRBJ2-5	CASSSGLAGEETQYF
TRBV7-2	TRBJ2-1	CASSLNSYNEQFF
TRBV4-1	TRBJ2-7	CASSPGTGGLSEQYF
TRBV6-5	TRBJ2-7	CASSYSPGQAPYEQYF
TRBV5-1	TRBJ1-4	CASSLFPTFSNEKLFF
TRBV5-4	TRBJ2-5	CASTIITGALQETQYF
TRBV5-6	TRBJ2-3	CASSPGTGGTDTQYF
TRBV6-6	TRBJ1-2	CASSYQGRDYGYTF
TRBV4-1	TRBJ1-5	CASSQDGWGTNQPQHF
TRBV10-3	.	CAISEPHVGGRYEQYF
TRBV6-1	TRBJ1-5	CASSGTGNQPQHF
TRBV11-2	TRBJ2-7	CASSLGELAYEQYF
TRBV7-2	TRBJ1-2	CASSLDPRDYYGYTF
TRBV2	TRBJ1-1	CASTALEDTEAFF